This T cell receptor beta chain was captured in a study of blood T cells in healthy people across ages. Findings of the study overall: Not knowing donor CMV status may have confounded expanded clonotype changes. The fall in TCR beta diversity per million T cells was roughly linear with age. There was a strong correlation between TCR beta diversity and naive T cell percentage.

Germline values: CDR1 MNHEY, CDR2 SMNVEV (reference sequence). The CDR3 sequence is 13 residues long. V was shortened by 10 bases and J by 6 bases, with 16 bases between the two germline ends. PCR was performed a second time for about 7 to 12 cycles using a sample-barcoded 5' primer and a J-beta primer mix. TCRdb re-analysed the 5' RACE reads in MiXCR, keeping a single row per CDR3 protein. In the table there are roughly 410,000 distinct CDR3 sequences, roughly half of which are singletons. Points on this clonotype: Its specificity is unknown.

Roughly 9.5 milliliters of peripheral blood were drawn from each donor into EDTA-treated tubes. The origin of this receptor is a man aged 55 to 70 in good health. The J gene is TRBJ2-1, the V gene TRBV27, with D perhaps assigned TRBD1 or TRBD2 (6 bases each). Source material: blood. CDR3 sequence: CATGTLGANEQFF. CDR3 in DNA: TGTGCCACTGGGACTCTGGGGGCCAATGAGCAGTTCTTC.